Presented here are 30 T cell receptor beta chains from one specimen sequenced in a study of somatic mutations in cytotoxic T cells in rheumatoid arthritis. Clones were read by immunoSEQ multiplex PCR, and TCRdb kept only the in-frame ones, dropping some. The table records 15,000 to 20,000 clones, around four fifths of them present only once. The sequenced material came from CD8+ T cells sorted from blood. Receptor source: an adult with rheumatoid arthritis.

CDR3 sequence (DNA): TGTGCCAGCAGCCCCTCGAACGGTTACGAGCAGTACTTC. This translates into CASSPSNGYEQYF. V is TRBV7-3 and J is TRBJ2-7; D call uncertain. CDR1 is SGHTA, CDR2 FQGTGA, per germline. With 5 bases removed from V and 4 bases from J, the gap between germline ends came to 12 bases. There are 13 residues in the CDR3.

The rearrangement uses TRBV13 and TRBJ2-5, with TRBD2 matching 10 bases. With 5 bases clipped from V and 0 bases from J, the junction kept 6 bases outside the gene matches. The germline V gene encodes CDR1 PRHDT and CDR2 FYEKMQ (reference sequence). The CDR3 consists of 16 residues. CDR3 in amino acids: CASSATLAGDQETQYF. CDR3 sequence (DNA): TGTGCCAGCAGCGCAACTCTAGCGGGGGACCAAGAGACCCAGTACTTC.

The CDR3 protein is CASTFRHFSNQPQHF. In nucleotides, the CDR3 is TGTGCCAGCACGTTTCGTCACTTTAGCAATCAGCCCCAGCATTTT. The rearrangement uses TRBV19 and TRBJ1-5; D not certain. This CDR3 is 15 amino acids long. Trimming left V 9 bases short and J 0 bases short, with 15 bases between. The germline V gene encodes CDR1 LNHDA and CDR2 SQIVND (reference sequence).

V and J are TRBV4-3 and TRBJ2-7; TRBD1 matches 7 bases. CDR3 length equals 15 residues. Germline lookup yields CDR1 LGHNA and CDR2 YSLEER. The J segment lost 0 bases and the V segment lost 3 bases, leaving 5 bases of the junction unmatched. Written as DNA, the CDR3 is TGCGCCAGCAGCCAGACCGGGACAGTCTCCTACGAGCAGTACTTC. This gives the protein CASSQTGTVSYEQYF.

The chain combines TRBV6-5 with TRBJ1-5, with D unresolved. CDR1 and CDR2 (germline): MNHEY, SVGAGI. The CDR3 length is 13 residues. Between the trimmed V and J ends, which lost 1 base and 6 bases, there was a span of 7 bases. The CDR3 sequence is CASSYLGTQPQHF. CDR3 nucleotide sequence: TGTGCCAGCAGTTACTTAGGCACTCAGCCCCAGCATTTT.

The genes are TRBV11-1 and TRBJ2-5, with D possibly TRBD2 on 6 matching bases. V lost 6 bases to trimming and J lost 5 bases, with 13 bases between them. The V gene's germline CDR1 is SGHAT and CDR2 FQDESV (reference sequence). The CDR3 sequence is 13 residues long. The CDR3 coding sequence is TGTGCCAGCAGGGGAAGACTAGGGGAGACCCAGTACTTC. Its protein is CASRGRLGETQYF.

V is TRBV10-3 and J is TRBJ2-7; TRBD1 matches 10 bases. The CDR3 contains 14 residues. Germline loops: CDR1 ENHRY, CDR2 SYGVKD. J lost 5 bases, V lost 5 bases, and 6 bases had no gene match. The CDR3 coding sequence is TGTGCCATCAGTTCGGGACAGGGGATCCACGAGCAGTACTTC. Its protein is CAISSGQGIHEQYF.

This clone was recorded once. The V and J genes are TRBV7-9 and TRBJ1-1; D perhaps matches TRBD1 (5 bases). Per the germline V gene, CDR1 is SEHNR and CDR2 is FQNEAQ (reference sequence). V was trimmed by 4 bases and J by 4 bases, leaving 16 bases between them. The CDR3 consists of 15 residues. The CDR3 nucleotides are TGTGCCAGCAGCTCCCTGGGGGGGAAGGGCACTGAAGCTTTCTTT. This translates into CASSSLGGKGTEAFF.

The chain employs TRBV18 and TRBJ2-5; 7 bases agree with TRBD1. The CDR3 has 15 amino acids. Germline values: CDR1 KGHSH, CDR2 LQKENI. V trimming: 3 bases; J trimming: 5 bases; junction bases outside the gene matches: 9. The CDR3 spells CASSPSTGTEETQYF. The CDR3 nucleotides read TGTGCCAGCTCACCCTCGACCGGGACAGAGGAGACCCAGTACTTC.

This chain joins TRBV7-9 and TRBJ1-1; D is ambiguous. With 4 bases removed from V and 6 bases from J, the gap between germline ends came to 6 bases. Germline CDR1 and CDR2: SEHNR and FQNEAQ (reference sequence). This CDR3 is built from 11 residues. The CDR3 bases are TGTGCCAGCAGCTGGCGCTCTGAAGCTTTCTTT. Protein product: CASSWRSEAFF.

This chain links TRBV18 with TRBJ1-4; tentative D call: TRBD1 (5 bases). The germline V gene has CDR1 KGHSH and CDR2 LQKENI. This CDR3 is 16 amino acids long. Trimming stripped 3 bases from V and 8 bases from J, with 19 bases between. The CDR3 DNA reads TGTGCCAGCTCACCCGCGCCAGCAGGGATGCGGGAAAAACTGTTTTTT. Translation gives CASSPAPAGMREKLFF.

This clone showed up just once. This chain uses TRBV28 with TRBJ1-2; no clear D. The CDR3 has 12 amino acids. V lost 4 bases and J lost 4, with 7 bases in between. The germline CDR1 and CDR2 sequences are MDHEN and SYDVKM. In nucleotides, the CDR3 is TGTGCCAGCAGTTCGGGTAGCTATGGCTACACCTTC. It yields the protein CASSSGSYGYTF.

This chain's CDR3 is CASSTWDSPREQYF. The CDR3 coding sequence is TGTGCCAGCAGCACCTGGGACAGCCCTAGGGAGCAGTACTTC. The rearrangement uses TRBV13 and TRBJ2-7, with 7 bases lining up with TRBD1. The J segment lost 7 bases and the V segment lost 5 bases, leaving 11 bases of the junction unmatched. Germline V gives CDR1 PRHDT, CDR2 FYEKMQ (reference sequence). The CDR3 contains 14 residues.

The chain employs TRBV9 and TRBJ2-3; no reliable D call. CDR3 size: 13 residues. Trimming shortened V by 2 bases and J by 0 bases, and 4 bases separated the two germline ends. Germline assignment: CDR1 SGDLS and CDR2 YYNGEE. This CDR3 reads CASSVRSTDTQYF. The DNA of the CDR3 is TGTGCCAGCAGCGTCCGCAGCACAGATACGCAGTATTTT.

The CDR3 sequence: CASSQVIAGISSQPQHF. CDR3 sequence (DNA): TGCGCCAGCAGCCAAGTCATCGCGGGGATTAGTAGCCAGCCCCAGCATTTT. The J gene is TRBJ1-5, the V gene TRBV4-1; D gene ambiguous. Deletions cut 1 base from V and 7 bases from J, with 20 bases between. The CDR3 has 17 amino acids. The germline V gene has CDR1 MGHRA and CDR2 YSYEKL.

The chain links TRBV9 to TRBJ2-1; D gene unclear. V lost 3 bases and J 0 bases, leaving 16 bases between the germline ends. In germline, CDR1 is SGDLS, CDR2 YYNGEE. The CDR3 is 17 residues long. The CDR3 here is CASSGTLQSSSYNEQFF. In DNA form, the CDR3 reads TGTGCCAGCAGCGGTACCTTACAGAGCAGCTCCTACAATGAGCAGTTCTTC. The full variable domain, its missing parts supplied by reference TRBV9 and TRBJ2-1, is DSGVTQTPKHLITATGQRVTLRCSPRSGDLSVYWYQQSLDQGLQFLIQYYNGEERAKGNILERFSAQQFPDLHSELNLSSLELGDSALYFCASSGTLQSSSYNEQFFGPGTRLTVL.

This clone appeared once. This chain uses TRBV7-8 with TRBJ1-2, with D perhaps matching TRBD1 (5 bases). The CDR3 spans 12 residues. The V and J ends lost 3 bases and 8 bases respectively, with 10 bases between them. Germline assignment: CDR1 SGHVS and CDR2 FQNEAQ. CDR3 protein: CASSFGDGGYTF. The DNA for the CDR3 is TGTGCCAGCAGCTTCGGGGACGGCGGCTACACCTTC.

The chain joins TRBV4-1 to TRBJ2-7; tentatively, D is TRBD1 (5 bases). The CDR3 contains 15 residues. CDR1 and CDR2 (germline): MGHRA, YSYEKL. Trimming took off 1 base at V and 2 bases at J, with 12 bases between the two ends. CDR3 sequence reads: CASSQAPQGTYEQYF. The DNA for the CDR3 is TGCGCCAGCAGCCAAGCCCCCCAGGGAACCTACGAGCAGTACTTC.

The V call is TRBV4-2, the J call TRBJ2-5; D is undetermined. The better agreement between TRBJ2-7 and the DNA end casts doubt on the J call. The CDR3 consists of 14 residues. The germline CDR1 and CDR2 sequences are LGHNA and YNFKEQ. The CDR3 loop reads CASSQAVSAYEQYF. In DNA, the CDR3 is TGTGCCAGCAGCCAAGCAGTCTCTGCCTACGAGCAGTACTTC.

This clone has only one observation. The genes are TRBV7-9 and TRBJ1-5, with D uncertain. The CDR3 has 13 amino acids. Trimming stripped 1 base from V and 6 bases from J, with 7 bases between. CDR1 and CDR2 from the germline V gene are SEHNR and FQNEAQ (reference sequence). Here the CDR3 reads CASSLETGQPQHF. Written as DNA, the CDR3 is TGTGCCAGCAGCTTAGAGACCGGTCAGCCCCAGCATTTT.

In regard to this clone: An end of the junction differs from the germline gene, which may be a read error. The chain links TRBV28 to TRBJ2-3; 10 nucleotides align to TRBD2. The CDR3 has 11 amino acids. Per the germline V gene, CDR1 is MDHEN and CDR2 is SYDVKM. The CDR3 nucleotides are TGTGCCAGCAGTTCCTTAGCGGGGGGCTCTTTT. Its protein is CASSSLAGGSF.

This rearrangement joins TRBV28 to TRBJ2-3; D tentatively fits TRBD1 or TRBD2 (5 bases each). Trimming pared 4 bases from V and 7 bases from J, leaving 27 bases between. The CDR3 sequence is 18 residues long. CDR1 is MDHEN and CDR2 is SYDVKM in the germline V gene. This CDR3 is CASSSSYSLGAHPYTQYF. CDR3 DNA: TGTGCCAGCAGTTCTAGCTACTCCTTAGGGGCTCATCCATATACGCAGTATTTT.

There are a few counts of this clone. J is TRBJ2-3 and V is TRBV4-2, with 14 bases matching TRBD2. This CDR3 has 16 amino acids. Germline V gene data show CDR1 as LGHNA and CDR2 as YNFKEQ. The ends lost 4 bases at V and 6 bases at J; junction bases unmatched: 6. CDR3 region: CASSPETSGGVDTQYF. The CDR3 nucleotides read TGTGCCAGCAGCCCTGAGACTAGCGGGGGGGTGGATACGCAGTATTTT.

The V call is TRBV6-4, the J call TRBJ2-1; 13 bases are a match to TRBD2. CDR1 and CDR2 (germline): MRHNA, SNTAGT. CDR3 length: 19 residues. Trimming took 3 bases from V and 2 from J; bases not matched to a gene: 10. The CDR3 reads CASSEEGTSGNAPYNEQFF. DNA for the CDR3: TGTGCCAGCAGTGAAGAGGGGACTAGCGGGAACGCGCCCTACAATGAGCAGTTCTTC.

The rearrangement joins TRBV6-5 to TRBJ1-1; D might be TRBD1 (6 bases). The CDR3 is 14 residues long. Germline V gene lookup returns CDR1 MNHEY and CDR2 SVGAGI. V was trimmed by 3 bases and J by 0 bases, leaving 8 bases between them. The CDR3 DNA is TGTGCCAGCAGTTATCAGGGGTTGAACACTGAAGCTTTCTTT. Amino acid sequence: CASSYQGLNTEAFF.

The V gene is TRBV9, the J gene TRBJ2-3; TRBD1 aligns across 7 bases. Germline-derived CDR1 and CDR2 are SGDLS and YYNGEE. The V gene end was trimmed by 3 bases and the J gene end by 1 base; junction bases not matched to a gene: 2. CDR3 length equals 14 residues. The DNA of the CDR3 is TGTGCCAGCAGCGCCGGGACAGGCACAGATACGCAGTATTTT. As protein: CASSAGTGTDTQYF.

This clone is classed as medium-sized (0.01 to 0.1%). The rearrangement uses TRBV6-5 and TRBJ2-1; D is undetermined. This CDR3 comprises 15 residues. Germline V gene sequence: CDR1 MNHEY, CDR2 SVGAGI. V lost 2 bases to trimming and J lost 3 bases, with 11 bases between them. The CDR3 sequence is CASSYTPNSYNEQFF. CDR3 DNA sequence: TGTGCCAGCAGTTACACACCCAACAGCTACAATGAGCAGTTCTTC.

The rearrangement links TRBV9 to TRBJ2-2; D possibly corresponds to TRBD2 (5 bases). The CDR3 is 17 residues long. Looked up from germline, CDR1 is SGDLS and CDR2 is YYNGEE. Trimming removed 4 bases from V and 3 bases from J, with 19 bases in between. The CDR3 loop is CASSTPKLEVDTGELFF. In DNA form, the CDR3 reads TGTGCCAGCAGCACCCCAAAGTTGGAGGTGGACACCGGGGAGCTGTTTTTT.

This chain joins TRBV6-4 and TRBJ1-6; the D is unclear. Germline V gene lookup returns CDR1 MRHNA and CDR2 SNTAGT. Trimming took 2 bases from V and 7 from J, leaving 9 bases between them. The CDR3 is 14 amino acids. Written as DNA, the CDR3 is TGTGCCAGCAGTGACATGGCCTGGAATTCACCCCTCCACTTT. As protein: CASSDMAWNSPLHF.

This rearrangement joins TRBV13 to TRBJ1-4; the D gene is possibly TRBD1 (5 bases). The CDR3 has 13 residues. Germline CDR1 reads PRHDT; CDR2 reads FYEKMQ (reference sequence). The V and J ends lost 4 bases and 7 bases respectively, with 10 bases between them. CDR3 in DNA: TGTGCCAGCAGCTCCGCCGGGACTGAAAAACTGTTTTTT. This encodes CASSSAGTEKLFF.